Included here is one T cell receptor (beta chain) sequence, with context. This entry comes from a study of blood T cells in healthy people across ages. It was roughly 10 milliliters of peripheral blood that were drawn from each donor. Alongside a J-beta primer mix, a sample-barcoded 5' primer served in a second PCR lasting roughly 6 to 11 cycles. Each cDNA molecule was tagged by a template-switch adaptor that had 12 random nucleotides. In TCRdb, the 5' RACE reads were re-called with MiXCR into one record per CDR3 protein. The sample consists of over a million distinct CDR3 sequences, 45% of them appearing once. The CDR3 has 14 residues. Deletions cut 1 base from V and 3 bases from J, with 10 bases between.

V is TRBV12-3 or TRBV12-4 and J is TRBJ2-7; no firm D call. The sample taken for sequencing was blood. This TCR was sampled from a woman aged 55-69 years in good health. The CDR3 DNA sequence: TGTGCCAGCAGTTTAGGAGCCCTTGGCTACGAGCAGTACTTC. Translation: CASSLGALGYEQYF.